The clone carrying this TCR beta chain was counted many times. The antigen is undetermined. This specimen comes from a study of T-cell reconstitution after alpha-beta-depleted transplantation in children. Whole-study results and caveats: T-cell counts and diversity at one year post-transplant came mainly from newly produced T cells. Day-60 TCRbeta diversity that was high in some patients was derived from surviving recipient T cells and thymic progenitors.

A TCRbeta library incorporating unique molecular identifiers was prepared. TCRdb called the PCR reads again in MiXCR, with one record for every CDR3 protein. The table includes 90,000 to 130,000 distinct CDR3 sequences, around 6.4% detected once. The CDR3 spans 13 residues. Trimming cost V 5 bases and J 9 bases; bases outside gene matches: 6. In germline, CDR1 is LNHNV, CDR2 YYDKDF (reference sequence). The gene calls are TRBV15 and TRBJ2-1; 8 bases are shared with TRBD2. This TCR was recovered from a male patient under 10 years old who had a stem cell transplant for acute lymphoblastic leukemia, so the T cells may come from the graft donor. The source was PBMCs, mostly from graft donor cells, collected 360 days after TCRalphabeta/CD19-depleted stem cell transplant. CDR3 residues: CATSRREDFEQFF. In nucleotides, the CDR3 is TGTGCCACCAGCCGGCGGGAGGACTTTGAGCAGTTCTTC.